This T cell receptor beta chain derives from a study of PD-1 blockade in classical Hodgkin lymphoma. On the study more broadly: Nivolumab was given intravenously to patients at 3 mg/kg every 2 weeks. Findings of the study overall: Complete responders' diversity at baseline resembled that of newly diagnosed patients.

A note on this clone: Its antigen remains unknown.

Assay: immunoSEQ multiplex PCR; the TCRdb copy retains only in-frame clones and omits some. The data contain about 12,000 clones, around 75% of them seen just once; the ten biggest clones take up approximately 25%. All the patients suffered relapse after autologous stem cell transplantation, and brentuximab vedotin exposure differed. The V gene end was trimmed by 6 bases and the J gene end by 0 bases; junction bases not matched to a gene: 4. Germline CDR1 and CDR2: MNHEY and SVGAGI. The CDR3 is 15 amino acids. This specimen was peripheral blood mononuclear cells (PBMCs), taken at baseline. The gene calls are TRBV6-5 and TRBJ1-3; TRBD1 matches 8 bases. The TCR was taken from a human donor with classical Hodgkin lymphoma. The DNA for the CDR3 is TGTGCCAGCAGCCGACAGGGGATCTCTGGAAACACCATATATTTT. Encoded protein: CASSRQGISGNTIYF.